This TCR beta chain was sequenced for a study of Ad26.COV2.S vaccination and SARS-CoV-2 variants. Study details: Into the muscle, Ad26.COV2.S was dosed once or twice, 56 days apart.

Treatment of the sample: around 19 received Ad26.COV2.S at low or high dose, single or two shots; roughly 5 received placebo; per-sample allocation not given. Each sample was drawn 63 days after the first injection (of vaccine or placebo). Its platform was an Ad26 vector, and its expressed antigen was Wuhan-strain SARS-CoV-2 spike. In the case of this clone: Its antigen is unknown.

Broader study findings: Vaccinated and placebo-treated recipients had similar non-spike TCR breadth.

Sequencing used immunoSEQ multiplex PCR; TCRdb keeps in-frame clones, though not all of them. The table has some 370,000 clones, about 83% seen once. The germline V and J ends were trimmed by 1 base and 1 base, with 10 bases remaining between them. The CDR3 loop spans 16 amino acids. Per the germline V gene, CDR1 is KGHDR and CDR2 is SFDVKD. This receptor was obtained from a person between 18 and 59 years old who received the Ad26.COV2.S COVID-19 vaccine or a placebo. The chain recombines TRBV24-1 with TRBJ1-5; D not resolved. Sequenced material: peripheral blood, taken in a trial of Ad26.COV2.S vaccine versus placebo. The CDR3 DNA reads TGTGCCACCAGTGATTTTATGGGGAACAGCAATCAGCCCCAGCATTTT. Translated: CATSDFMGNSNQPQHF.